The 21 T cell receptor beta chains listed next were all sequenced from one sample in a study of T cell repertoires in ileal Crohn's disease. Sequenced by immunoSEQ multiplex PCR; TCRdb stores in-frame clones only, minus some. The sample consists of about 62,000 clones, 85% to 90% of them appearing once. Time point reported: neoterminal ileum biopsy at postoperative endoscopy, about 6 months after surgery. Material: ileal tissue. Receptors originate from an adult with Crohn's disease.

The chain joins TRBV13 to TRBJ2-1; tentatively, D is TRBD2 (5 bases). Trimming took 3 bases from V and 0 from J, leaving 15 bases between them. Germline CDR1 reads PRHDT; CDR2 reads FYEKMQ (reference sequence). The CDR3 sequence is 17 residues long. The CDR3 loop is CASSFWRTSSSYNEQFF. The CDR3 DNA reads as TGTGCCAGCAGCTTCTGGAGGACCTCGAGCTCCTACAATGAGCAGTTCTTC.

V and J are TRBV7-2 and TRBJ2-1, with 12 bases lining up with TRBD2. J gave up 9 bases and V 0 bases, and 6 bases lay outside the gene matches. Germline CDR1 and CDR2: SGHTA and FQGNSA. There are 16 residues in the CDR3. The CDR3, as DNA: TGTGCCAGCAGCTTAGCGACTAGCGGGAGCCTAGGTGAGCAGTTCTTC. As protein: CASSLATSGSLGEQFF.

The rearrangement links TRBV10-3 to TRBJ2-7; TRBD2 matches 7 bases. J was trimmed by 3 bases and V by 4 bases; bases with no gene match: 3. This CDR3 has 13 residues. Germline CDR1 reads ENHRY; CDR2 reads SYGVKD. The CDR3 DNA is TGTGCCATCAGTGGGGAGGGATACTACGAGCAGTACGTC. The encoded protein is CAISGEGYYEQYV.

The V gene is TRBV13, the J gene TRBJ2-7; D unclear. CDR1 and CDR2 (germline): PRHDT, FYEKMQ (reference sequence). This CDR3 spans 12 amino acids. V gave up 5 bases and J gave up 3 bases, with 8 bases separating them. CDR3 in amino acids: CASSRVRYEQYF. The DNA of the CDR3 is TGTGCCAGCAGCCGGGTTCGCTACGAGCAGTACTTC.

The gene calls are TRBV13 and TRBJ2-1, with 12 bases fitting TRBD2. The CDR3 sequence is 17 residues long. V dropped 2 bases and J dropped 8; count of bases not matched to a gene: 10. The germline V gene has CDR1 PRHDT and CDR2 FYEKMQ (reference sequence). CDR3 region: CASSLISLAGGLDEQFF. CDR3 bases: TGTGCCAGCAGCTTAATATCCCTAGCGGGAGGGTTGGATGAGCAGTTCTTC.

The chain has TRBV2 and TRBJ1-2, with 8 bases lining up with TRBD1. V was pared by 6 bases and J by 7 bases, with 16 bases of the junction left unmatched. The CDR3 covers 16 residues. CDR1 SNHLY and CDR2 FYNNEI come from the germline V gene. The chain's CDR3 is CASRERYSRTGLGYTF. For the CDR3, the DNA is TGTGCCAGCAGAGAACGGTATTCCCGGACAGGGCTTGGCTACACCTTC. The whole variable domain, filled in from reference TRBV2 and TRBJ1-2, reads EPEVTQTPSHQVTQMGQEVILRCVPISNHLYFYWYRQILGQKVEFLVSFYNNEISEKSEIFDDQFSVERPDGSNFTLKIRSTKLEDSAMYFCASRERYSRTGLGYTFGSGTRLTVV.

The rearrangement links TRBV7-9 to TRBJ1-1, with no clear D. Germline CDR1 reads SEHNR; CDR2 reads FQNEAQ (reference sequence). The CDR3 runs to 16 residues. The ends were cut back, 5 bases at V and 5 bases at J, with 21 bases in the middle. The CDR3 sequence: CASSRKLHGMGTEAFF. The CDR3 bases are TGTGCCAGCAGCCGCAAACTCCACGGGATGGGGACTGAAGCTTTCTTT.

The chain combines TRBV30 with TRBJ2-5; D call uncertain. Between the trimmed V and J ends, which lost 0 bases and 2 bases, there was a span of 13 bases. Germline-derived CDR1 and CDR2 are GTSNPN and SVGIG (reference sequence). The CDR3 totals 15 residues. CDR3 in DNA: TGTGCCTGGAGTGTATCGGGTACACAACAAGAGACCCAGTACTTC. This encodes CAWSVSGTQQETQYF.

The rearrangement links TRBV13 to TRBJ2-2; 8 positions agree with TRBD1. Trimming cost V 5 bases and J 6 bases; bases outside gene matches: 8. Looked up from germline, CDR1 is PRHDT and CDR2 is FYEKMQ (reference sequence). There are 15 residues in the CDR3. The CDR3 is CASSVRQGRAGELFF. The CDR3 DNA is TGTGCCAGCAGCGTCCGACAGGGGCGGGCCGGGGAGCTGTTTTTT.

This sequence joins TRBV2 and TRBJ2-3; the match to TRBD2 covers 10 bases. CDR3 size: 15 residues. V shed 6 bases, J shed 2 bases, and the junction held 5 bases outside the gene matches. CDR1 and CDR2 (germline): SNHLY, FYNNEI. The CDR3 DNA reads as TGTGCCAGCAGGGTAGCGGGGGGCCTCACAGATACGCAGTATTTT. This codes for CASRVAGGLTDTQYF.

This clone was recorded a few times. The chain employs TRBV28 and TRBJ2-1; maybe TRBD2 (5 bases). V shed 6 bases and J shed 7 bases, with 19 bases lying between them. Germline lookup yields CDR1 MDHEN and CDR2 SYDVKM. The CDR3 is made up of 15 amino acids. The CDR3 DNA follows: TGTGCCAGCAGCCTCCTACGGGGAAATAGTAATGAGCAGTTCTTC. This gives the protein CASSLLRGNSNEQFF.

This clone was found a few times. J is TRBJ1-2 and V is TRBV4-3, with 9 bases fitting TRBD1. This CDR3 spans 17 amino acids. J gave up 7 bases and V 1 base, and 13 bases lay outside the gene matches. CDR1 is LGHNA and CDR2 is YSLEER in the germline V gene. CDR3 bases: TGCGCCAGCAGCCAAGGTGGGACAGGGAGGGCTGTGAGTGGCTACACCTTC. It codes for CASSQGGTGRAVSGYTF.

The gene calls are TRBV2 and TRBJ1-3; D is ambiguous. The CDR3 sequence is 15 residues long. The V gene's germline CDR1 is SNHLY and CDR2 FYNNEI. V was cut by 6 bases and J by 0 bases, with 12 bases left in between. In DNA, the CDR3 is TGTGCCAGCAGACTCAGCGAGGGCTCTGGAAACACCATATATTTT. As protein: CASRLSEGSGNTIYF.

This clone showed up just once. The chain has TRBV7-2 and TRBJ1-1; TRBD1 is a possible D gene (6 bases). CDR3 length: 13 residues. Germline-derived CDR1 and CDR2 are SGHTA and FQGNSA. Trimming took off 2 bases at V and 8 bases at J, with 12 bases between the two ends. The CDR3 DNA follows: TGTGCCAGCAGCTTACAACAGGGTACCGAAGCTTTCTTT. Residues: CASSLQQGTEAFF.

This chain joins TRBV6-6 and TRBJ2-4; no clear D. Per the germline V gene, CDR1 is MNHNY and CDR2 is SVGAGI (reference sequence). V lost 3 bases, J lost 3 bases, and 9 bases lay in between. The CDR3 sequence is 14 residues long. The chain's CDR3 is CASSYSPGKNIQYF. In nucleotides, the CDR3 is TGTGCCAGCAGTTATAGCCCGGGCAAAAACATTCAGTACTTC.

This clone has just one count. The chain joins TRBV13 to TRBJ2-1, with D unclear. The germline V gene encodes CDR1 PRHDT and CDR2 FYEKMQ (reference sequence). V was clipped by 0 bases and J by 10 bases, with 19 bases between them. The CDR3 has 16 amino acids. CDR3 region: CASSLGVGSRIREQFF. Written as DNA, the CDR3 is TGTGCCAGCAGCTTAGGCGTCGGGTCTCGGATAAGAGAGCAGTTCTTC.

This clone was seen a single time. The V and J genes are TRBV27 and TRBJ2-6, with TRBD2 matching over 7 bases. The CDR3 loop spans 18 amino acids. Germline CDR1 is MNHEY and CDR2 is SMNVEV (reference sequence). With V trimmed by 2 bases and J by 2 bases, 9 bases remained unmatched. CDR3 sequence: CASSLIRGLNPGANVLTF. CDR3 DNA: TGTGCCAGCAGTTTAATTCGGGGACTAAACCCTGGGGCCAACGTCCTGACTTTC.

This chain connects TRBV11-1 to TRBJ2-3; D is uncertain. This CDR3 spans 16 amino acids. V dropped 5 bases and J dropped 2 bases, with 17 bases sitting between them. Germline V gives CDR1 SGHAT, CDR2 FQDESV (reference sequence). DNA for the CDR3: TGTGCCAGCAGCCCCCACGGTTTGCGGATCACAGATACGCAGTATTTT. Translating it yields CASSPHGLRITDTQYF.

The chain joins TRBV28 to TRBJ1-1, with D possibly matching TRBD1 (6 bases). This CDR3 region has 14 residues. Trimming shortened V by 6 bases and J by 1 base, and 12 bases separated the two germline ends. Germline V gene sequence: CDR1 MDHEN, CDR2 SYDVKM. CDR3: CASSPQGENTEAFF. The CDR3 nucleotides are TGTGCCAGCAGCCCACAGGGAGAGAACACTGAAGCTTTCTTT.

This chain joins TRBV29-1 and TRBJ1-1; D gene unclear. Germline V lookup: CDR1 SQVTM, CDR2 ANQGSEA. The CDR3 is 14 amino acids. Trimming removed 5 bases at V and 1 base at J, with 14 bases between. The DNA for the CDR3 is TGCAGCGTTACCATAGGAGCTGGGAACACTGAAGCTTTCTTT. It yields the protein CSVTIGAGNTEAFF.

This chain joins TRBV11-2 and TRBJ2-7; 11 bases line up with TRBD1. The germline gives CDR1 SGHAT, CDR2 FQNNGV. The CDR3 covers 14 residues. V lost 5 bases and J lost 5; bases outside the gene matches: 5. The CDR3, as DNA: TGTGCCAGCAGCCTGGGACAGGGGGTCAACGAGCAGTACGTC. This gives the protein CASSLGQGVNEQYV.